A single sample gave rise to the 9 T cell receptor beta chains below, sequenced in a study of blood T cell repertoires in COVID-19. Some clones are missing from TCRdb's copy, which holds only in-frame ones; the method was immunoSEQ multiplex PCR. The table lists fewer than 150,000 clones, about four fifths of them singletons. Sequenced material: PBMCs or T cells enriched from blood (not recorded which). Receptors originate from a man aged 25-40 years who had recovered from COVID-19.

This clone was recorded a few times. The chain combines TRBV5-1 with TRBJ2-2; D not certain. Germline-derived CDR1 and CDR2 are SGHRS and YFSETQ. V was shortened by 5 bases and J by 0 bases, with 11 bases between the two germline ends. This CDR3 is built from 15 residues. CDR3 residues: CASSPDSANTGELFF. CDR3 bases: TGCGCCAGCAGTCCCGACTCAGCGAACACCGGGGAGCTGTTTTTT.

Here the CDR3 DNA reads TGTGCCAGCAGCCTGGGGACTTTCAACTCCTACAATGAGCAGTTCTTC. Translating gives CASSLGTFNSYNEQFF. The J gene is TRBJ2-1, the V gene TRBV5-4, with D possibly being TRBD2 (6 bases). V was pared by 4 bases and J by 0 bases, with 14 bases between. The CDR3 sequence is 16 residues long. The germline CDR1 and CDR2 sequences are SGHNT and YYREEE (reference sequence).

The V call is TRBV5-8, the J call TRBJ1-2, with 7 bases fitting TRBD1. The germline V gene encodes CDR1 SGHTS and CDR2 YDEGEE. The CDR3 is 12 residues long. After removal of 4 bases from V and 4 bases from J, the junction contained 1 base not matched to a gene. CDR3 protein: CASSGTVYGYTF. The CDR3 DNA reads as TGTGCCAGCAGCGGGACAGTCTATGGCTACACCTTC.

This chain uses TRBV3-1 (or the pseudogene TRBV3-2) with TRBJ2-7, with TRBD1 identical over 8 bases. The CDR3 has 16 amino acids. From germline, CDR1 is LGHDT and CDR2 YNNKEL (reference sequence). J gave up 3 bases and V 1 base, and 8 bases lay outside the gene matches. This CDR3 is CASSQGSGTGLYEQYF. CDR3 in DNA: TGTGCCAGCAGCCAAGGATCCGGGACAGGCCTCTACGAGCAGTACTTC.

The genes are TRBV13 and TRBJ1-3; 8 bases line up with TRBD1. J lost 11 bases, V lost 4 bases, and 13 bases had no gene match. The CDR3 covers 15 residues. The germline V gene has CDR1 PRHDT and CDR2 FYEKMQ (reference sequence). This chain's CDR3 is CASSSRTGPWSAIYF. In nucleotides, the CDR3 is TGTGCCAGCAGCTCACGGACAGGGCCGTGGAGCGCCATATATTTT.

The V and J genes are TRBV7-6 and TRBJ1-3; the match to TRBD1 covers 7 bases. Trimming took 5 bases from V and 4 from J; bases not matched to a gene: 5. The germline CDR1 and CDR2 sequences are SGHVS and FNYEAQ. This CDR3 comprises 14 residues. The CDR3, as DNA: TGTGCCAGCAGCATGCCGGGACAGGGAAACACCATATATTTT. It encodes CASSMPGQGNTIYF.

The chain is built from TRBV3-1 (or the pseudogene TRBV3-2) and TRBJ1-2, with D perhaps TRBD1 (6 bases). The germline V and J ends were trimmed by 0 bases and 8 bases, with 16 bases remaining between them. This CDR3 is 15 amino acids long. The germline V gene has CDR1 LGHDT and CDR2 YNNKEL (reference sequence). DNA of the CDR3: TGTGCCAGCAGCCAAGAACGCGACAGGCCATGGGGCTACACCTTC. Its translation is CASSQERDRPWGYTF.

DNA for the CDR3: TGTGCCAGCAGCTCCCCCGACAGGGGCGACACCGGGGAGCTGTTTTTT. It encodes CASSSPDRGDTGELFF. The J gene is TRBJ2-2, the V gene TRBV7-9; 8 bases map to TRBD1. The trim removed 4 bases at V and 3 bases at J, leaving 7 bases unmatched. The length of the CDR3 is 16 residues. Germline V CDR1 and CDR2: SEHNR, FQNEAQ (reference sequence).

This clone came up once. The V and J genes are TRBV7-9 and TRBJ1-4; perhaps TRBD1 as D (5 bases). The germline V gene encodes CDR1 SEHNR and CDR2 FQNEAQ (reference sequence). V was trimmed by 5 bases and J by 5 bases, leaving 15 bases between them. This CDR3 is 15 amino acids long. The chain's CDR3 is CASSPGIQLNEKLFF. CDR3 DNA: TGTGCCAGCAGCCCAGGGATACAGTTAAATGAAAAACTGTTTTTT. Supplemented by reference TRBV7-9 and TRBJ1-4, the full variable domain reads DTGVSQNPRHKITKRGQNVTFRCDPISEHNRLYWYRQTLGQGPEFLTYFQNEAQLEKSRLLSDRFSAERPKGSFSTLEIQRTEQGDSAMYLCASSPGIQLNEKLFFGSGTQLSVL.